This T cell receptor beta chain is drawn from a study of blood T cell repertoires in COVID-19. Study at large: Samples taken during acute and convalescent COVID-19 were collected in the United States, Italy and Spain. Sources were T cells, B-cell-depleted T cells, or PBMCs; the material itself was cDNA or gDNA.

Repertoires were generated with immunoSEQ multiplex PCR, while TCRdb's copy carries only in-frame clones and drops some. Of 150,000 to 200,000 clones listed, more than 75% are singletons. Participants, roughly 18 to 100 years old, spanned fewer than 25 US areas. Self-reported history from a screening survey and questionnaire set each donor's cohort. The germline V gene encodes CDR1 ENHRY and CDR2 SYGVKD. The J segment lost 1 base and the V segment lost 4 bases, leaving 8 bases of the junction unmatched. The CDR3 consists of 18 residues. The material sequenced was PBMCs or T cells enriched from blood (not recorded which). This sequence joins TRBV10-3 and TRBJ1-6; 9 positions match TRBD1. The receptor comes from a woman between 50 and 59 years old with acute COVID-19. DNA of the CDR3: TGTGCCATCAGTGCGGGACAGGGTGTTGTTTCCTATAATTCACCCCTCCACTTT. Its translation: CAISAGQGVVSYNSPLHF.